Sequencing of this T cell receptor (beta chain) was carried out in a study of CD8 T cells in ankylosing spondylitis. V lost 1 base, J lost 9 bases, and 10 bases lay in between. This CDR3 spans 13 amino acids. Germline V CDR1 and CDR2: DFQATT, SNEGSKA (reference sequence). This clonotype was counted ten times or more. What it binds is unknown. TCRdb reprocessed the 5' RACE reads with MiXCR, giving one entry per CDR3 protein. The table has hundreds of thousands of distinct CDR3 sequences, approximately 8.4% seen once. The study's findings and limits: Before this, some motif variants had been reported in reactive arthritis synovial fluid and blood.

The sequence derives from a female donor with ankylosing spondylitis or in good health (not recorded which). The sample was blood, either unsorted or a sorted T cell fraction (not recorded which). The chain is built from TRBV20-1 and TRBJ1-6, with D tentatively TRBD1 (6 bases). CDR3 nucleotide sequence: TGCAGTGCTAGAGGGGACATAGGTTCACCCCTCCACTTT. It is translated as CSARGDIGSPLHF.